A single sample is the source of the 2 T cell receptor beta chains below, sequenced in a study of OX40 agonist ivuxolimab in advanced cancers. The protocol used for the library was the immunoSEQ multiplex PCR assay. TCRdb stores this immuneACCESS table with in-frame sequences only. Part of the clones is absent; in the studies checked, under half of the shortfall reflects unresolved V genes, and no reason is known for the rest. This sample lists almost 70,000 clones; approximately 90% were detected once. The biggest ten clones account for about 0.29% of the sample. The sample consisted of CD4+ or CD8+ T cells sorted from blood, taken in a trial of the OX40 agonist ivuxolimab. Receptors originate from an adult with an advanced solid tumor such as melanoma, head and neck, liver or kidney cancer.

The rearrangement joins TRBV14 to TRBJ1-2; D remains ambiguous. Trimming removed 0 bases at V and 4 bases at J, with 9 bases between. The CDR3 contains 14 residues. The germline gives CDR1 SGHDN, CDR2 FVKESK. CDR3 loop: CASSQDPWFYGYTF. CDR3 nucleotide sequence: TGTGCCAGCAGCCAAGACCCCTGGTTCTATGGCTACACCTTC.

This rearrangement joins TRBV27 to TRBJ2-1; 8 bases align to TRBD2. The CDR3 has 15 residues. V was pared by 3 bases and J by 7 bases, with 8 bases of the junction left unmatched. Germline CDR1 and CDR2: MNHEY and SMNVEV (reference sequence). The CDR3 spells CASSFYGRDRNEQFF. As DNA, the CDR3 is TGTGCCAGCAGTTTTTACGGGAGGGATAGGAATGAGCAGTTCTTC.